A selection of T cell receptor beta chains follows, all from one sample in a study of shared clonotypes between healthy human individuals. Produced via immunoSEQ multiplex PCR; TCRdb's table is partial and in-frame only. The sample contains 2 million to 2.5 million clones, 90% to 96% of which appear only once. Sequences were obtained from naive CD4+ T cells sorted from blood. The receptors come from a young man in good health. Each CDR3 is given with its conserved first and last residue. D genes are given only for firm matches. Clone size is given for some rows only: seen once, a few or many times, or a class if the clone is expanded.

j_gene | d_gene | v_gene | abundance | CDR3aa | CDR3nt
TRBJ2-5 | . | TRBV11-2 | . | CASSPTRAVSYQETQYF | TGTGCCAGCAGCCCCACTCGTGCAGTTTCGTACCAAGAGACCCAGTACTTC
TRBJ2-2 | TRBD2 | TRBV11-2 | . | CASSPHLAANTGELFF | TGTGCCAGCAGCCCCCACCTAGCGGCGAACACCGGGGAGCTGTTTTTT
TRBJ1-6 | TRBD1 | TRBV28 | . | CASRLQGDASPLHF | TGTGCCAGCAGACTACAGGGGGATGCGTCACCCCTCCACTTT
TRBJ1-6 | . | TRBV5-1 | . | CASSLDQSSPLHF | TGCGCCAGCAGCTTGGACCAATCCTCACCCCTCCACTTT
TRBJ2-7 | . | TRBV11-3 | . | CASNGGMSGEQYF | TGTGCCAGCAATGGCGGGATGTCTGGCGAGCAGTACTTC
TRBJ2-2 | . | TRBV7-2 | once | CASSFDTFTGELFF | TGTGCCAGCAGCTTCGACACCTTCACCGGGGAGCTGTTTTTT
TRBJ2-7 | TRBD1 | TRBV19 | . | CASSRDRGRYEQYF | TGTGCCAGTAGCCGGGACAGGGGGCGCTACGAGCAGTACTTC
TRBJ1-3 | . | TRBV25-1 | . | CASAATSGNTIYF | TGTGCCAGCGCGGCGACCTCTGGAAACACCATATATTTT
TRBJ2-1 | TRBD2 | TRBV18 | . | CASSPTGTSGDNEQFF | TGTGCCAGCTCACCAACCGGGACTAGTGGGGACAATGAGCAGTTCTTC
TRBJ2-5 | TRBD1 | TRBV14 | . | CASSHSGGFETQYF | TGTGCCAGTAGCCACTCAGGGGGTTTTGAGACCCAGTACTTC
TRBJ2-2 | TRBD1 | TRBV5-1 | . | CASSLSWTGNTGELFF | TGCGCCAGCAGCTTAAGTTGGACAGGGAACACCGGGGAGCTGTTTTTT
TRBJ2-3 | . | TRBV5-4 | . | CASSFKGTPSTDTQYF | TGTGCCAGCAGCTTCAAAGGCACCCCCAGCACAGATACGCAGTATTTT
TRBJ2-7 | . | TRBV14 | . | CASSQALPYYEQYF | TGTGCCAGCAGCCAAGCGCTGCCTTACTACGAGCAGTACTTC
TRBJ1-5 | TRBD1 | TRBV2 | . | CASRVPGGGNQPQHF | TGTGCCAGCAGAGTACCAGGGGGCGGCAATCAGCCCCAGCATTTT
TRBJ1-2 | . | TRBV2 | . | CASSDTLGGLDGYTF | TGTGCCAGCAGTGACACCCTCGGGGGGCTGGATGGCTACACCTTC
TRBJ2-3 | TRBD2 | TRBV5-4 | . | CASSFRLAGSTDTQYF | TGTGCCAGCAGCTTTCGGCTAGCGGGATCAACAGATACGCAGTATTTT
TRBJ1-3 | TRBD1 | TRBV19 | once | CASSTDRGPGNTIYF | TGTGCCAGTAGTACCGACAGGGGTCCTGGAAACACCATATATTTT
TRBJ1-5 | . | TRBV5-1 | once | CASSYSGILNQPQHF | TGCGCCAGCAGCTACTCCGGGATCCTCAATCAGCCCCAGCATTTT
TRBJ1-3 | . | TRBV7-9 | . | CASSLGQDSGNTIYF | TGTGCCAGCAGCTTAGGGCAGGACTCTGGAAACACCATATATTTT
TRBJ2-5 | TRBD2 | TRBV10-2 | . | CASRPLAGVGETQYF | TGCGCCAGCAGGCCACTAGCGGGAGTGGGAGAGACCCAGTACTTC
TRBJ2-5 | . | TRBV19 | . | CASTRSGGIQETQYF | TGTGCCAGTACCCGCTCTGGGGGGATCCAAGAGACCCAGTACTTC
TRBJ1-2 | TRBD1 | TRBV4-2 | once | CASSQEETGDRGYTF | TGTGCCAGCAGCCAAGAGGAGACAGGGGATCGCGGCTACACCTTC
TRBJ2-7 | . | TRBV4-1 | . | CASSQEQGRVYEQYF | TGCGCCAGCAGCCAAGAGCAGGGAAGGGTCTACGAGCAGTACTTC
TRBJ1-1 | . | TRBV6-5 | . | CASSRRENTEAFF | TGTGCCAGCTCGCGCAGGGAGAACACTGAAGCTTTCTTT
TRBJ1-5 | TRBD1 | TRBV5-5 | . | CASSILPGQPNQPQHF | TGTGCCAGCAGCATCCTCCCGGGACAGCCGAATCAGCCCCAGCATTTT
TRBJ1-1 | . | TRBV15 | once | CATSRTIGLAEAFF | TGTGCCACCAGCAGAACAATAGGACTCGCTGAAGCTTTCTTT